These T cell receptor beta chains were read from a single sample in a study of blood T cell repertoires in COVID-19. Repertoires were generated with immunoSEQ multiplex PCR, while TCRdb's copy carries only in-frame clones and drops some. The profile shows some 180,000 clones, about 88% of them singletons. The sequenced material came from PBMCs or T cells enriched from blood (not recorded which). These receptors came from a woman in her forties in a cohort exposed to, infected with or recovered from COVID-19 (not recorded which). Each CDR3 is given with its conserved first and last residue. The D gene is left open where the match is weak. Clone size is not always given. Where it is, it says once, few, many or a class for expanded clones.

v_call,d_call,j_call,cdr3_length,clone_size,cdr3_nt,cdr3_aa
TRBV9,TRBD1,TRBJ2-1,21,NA,TGTGCCAGCAGCCCCCTCTTCCCCGGGACAGTCCTTTATCCTTCCTACAATGAGCAGTTCTTC,CASSPLFPGTVLYPSYNEQFF
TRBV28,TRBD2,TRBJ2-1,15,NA,TGTGCCAGCCTTAGGAGGACTAGCGGGGCAAATGAGCAGTTCTTC,CASLRRTSGANEQFF
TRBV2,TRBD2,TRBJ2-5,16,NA,TGTGCCAGCAGTGGAAGTCTAGCGGGAAGACAAGAGACCCAGTACTTC,CASSGSLAGRQETQYF
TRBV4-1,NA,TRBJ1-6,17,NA,TGCGCCAGCAGCCCCCTAGGGGGGGCCTCCTATAATTCACCCCTCCACTTT,CASSPLGGASYNSPLHF
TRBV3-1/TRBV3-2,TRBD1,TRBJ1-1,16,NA,TGTGCCAGCAGCCGGGACAGGGGGGTCATGAACACTGAAGCTTTCTTT,CASSRDRGVMNTEAFF
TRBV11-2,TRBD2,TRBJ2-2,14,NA,TGTGCCAGCAGCTCCAGCGGGAGAAGCGGGGAGCTGTTTTTT,CASSSSGRSGELFF
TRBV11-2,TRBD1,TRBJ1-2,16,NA,TGTGCCAGCAGCTTGCCTCCGGGACAGGGGGCCTATGGCTACACCTTC,CASSLPPGQGAYGYTF
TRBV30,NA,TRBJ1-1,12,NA,TGTGCCTGGGAGGAGGTTTATGGTGAAGCTTTCTTT,CAWEEVYGEAFF
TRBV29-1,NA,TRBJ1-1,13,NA,TGCAGCGCCCTTGGCCGGACACTTGCTGAAGCTTTCTTT,CSALGRTLAEAFF
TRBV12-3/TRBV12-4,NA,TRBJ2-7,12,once,TGTGCCAGCAGTCCGACTTACTACGAGCAGTACTTC,CASSPTYYEQYF
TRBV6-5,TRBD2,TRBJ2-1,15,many,TGTGCCAGCAGCTTGCGGGGGAGCGAATACAATGAGCAGTTCTTC,CASSLRGSEYNEQFF